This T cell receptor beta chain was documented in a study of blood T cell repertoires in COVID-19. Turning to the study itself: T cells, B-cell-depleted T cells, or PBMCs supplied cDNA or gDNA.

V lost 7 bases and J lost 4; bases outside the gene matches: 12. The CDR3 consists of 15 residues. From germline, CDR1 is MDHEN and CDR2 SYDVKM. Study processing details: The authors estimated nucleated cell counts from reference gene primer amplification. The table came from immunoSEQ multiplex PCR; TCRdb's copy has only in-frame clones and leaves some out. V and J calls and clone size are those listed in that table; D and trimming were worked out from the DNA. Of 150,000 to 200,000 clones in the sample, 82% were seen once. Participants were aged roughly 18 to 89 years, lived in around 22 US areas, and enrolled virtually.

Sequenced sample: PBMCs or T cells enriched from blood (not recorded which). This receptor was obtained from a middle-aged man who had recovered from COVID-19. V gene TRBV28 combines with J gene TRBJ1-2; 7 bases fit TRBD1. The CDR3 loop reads CASTVGTGAFYGYTF. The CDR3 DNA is TGTGCCAGCACCGTCGGAACAGGGGCTTTCTATGGCTACACCTTC.